One TCR beta chain is described in this entry. Its antigen target is currently unknown. No base quality information exists; no much larger clone differs at one position. The library came from the immunoSEQ multiplex PCR assay. A mixture of 60 forward primers for TCR Vbeta segments and 13 reverse primers for TCR Jbeta segments was used in the multiplex PCR. The CDR3 region of rearranged TCR beta genes was amplified from genomic DNA by a multiplex PCR assay. The Illumina HiSeq System was used to sequence the amplified TCR beta libraries as 87-base-pair reads. On the study's bioinformatics: Across the 670 or so repertoires, a later analysis counted 80 million or so unique TCR beta chains, some 11 million of which were shared by at least two donors. To remove PCR and sequencing errors, raw reads were error-corrected and collapsed into unique sequences using a nearest-neighbor algorithm that merged closely related sequences. To assign V, D and J gene segments, CDR3 sequences were aligned to IMGT reference sequences. For a sequence to be retained, a match of at least six nucleotides was required to both a V gene segment and a J gene segment. Rearrangements were called productive when the CDR3 lacked stop codons and stayed in frame with V and J; all others were non-productive. Following IMGT convention, CDR3 was defined as the stretch from the second conserved V-encoded cysteine up to the conserved J-encoded phenylalanine. The earlier analysis of 550 to 650 of the donors excluded any sequence lacking an unambiguous match to a single V gene segment. An earlier analysis of a few hundred of the donors classified V segments as functional when productive rearrangements were above 56.7% and as segregating when the standard deviation between donors was above 5%. A statistical classification framework was built for diagnosing cytomegalovirus status from the catalog of TCR beta chain sequences. A later analysis assigned V and J genes by comparing TCR nucleotide sequences with IMGT/GENE-DB human TR gene sequences. Using the TCRdist pipeline, a later analysis assigned CDR3 sequences along with most-parsimonious VDJ recombination scenarios. In a later analysis, each TCR beta chain was defined by its CDR3 amino acid sequence together with its V-gene family, and reads lacking a unique V-gene family were excluded. In a later analysis, fewer than 650 highly shared, low-generation-probability nucleotide sequences were removed to address suspected cross-contamination and a sequencing artifact. A later analysis calculated a clonal expansion index for each public chain from normalized within-repertoire ranks of inferred template counts. In a later analysis, generation probabilities were computed using a VDJ recombination model fitted to out-of-frame rearrangements, and the results were checked against IGoR. In a later analysis, hypergeometric tests were used to score TCR-TCR, TCR-HLA and TCR-CMV co-occurrence, with a repertoire-size bias correction applied to TCR pairs. To estimate false discovery rates, a later analysis permuted the HLA or CMV assignments 20 times. In a later analysis, co-occurring TCRs were grouped using DBSCAN, and TCRdist sequence similarity was added for clustering within HLA-allele-positive subsets. Co-occurrence clustering excluded repertoires with fewer than 30,000 or more than 120,000 public chains, plus five with anomalous nucleotide sharing. This immuneACCESS table, as held by TCRdb, lists in-frame sequences with V and J called but not all clones. Of the missing ones, under half trace to an unresolved V gene in checked studies; the others have no known cause. V, J and clone size were drawn from that table, and D and trimming were deduced from the DNA. The sample contains more than 110,000 clones, roughly 65% of them found a single time. Together, the top ten hold roughly 1.7% of the sample.

The V end gives up 4 bases and the J end 7 bases, leaving 12 bases in the junction not matched to a gene. From the cysteine up to the phenylalanine, the CDR3 has a length of 16 residues. Only the CDR3 DNA stays, 48 bases, in frame from base 1. The germline V gene encodes CDR1 LNHDA and CDR2 SQIVND (reference sequence). This sample is part of a study of cytomegalovirus exposure and HLA in healthy donors (dated by TCRdb to 2016 to 2017). A note on the overall study: According to an earlier analysis of 450 to 650 of the donors, 150 million to 200 million T cells yielded roughly 110 million unique TCR beta sequences and approximately 300 Gb of sequence data. On average, around 230,000 unique TCR beta nucleotide sequences were sequenced per donor among more than 350 genotyped donors of the cohort, with roughly 18% of those sequences being non-productive. Every discovery cohort repertoire had been produced on one sequencing platform. Rather than using new phenotypic data, the later analysis identified candidate immune exposures from TCR beta sequences and from how often those sequences occurred across donors. An earlier analysis of roughly 580 of the donors used high-throughput TCR beta sequencing to judge whether each TCR beta V gene segment behaved as functional or pseudogenic. To predict cytomegalovirus infection status, the study combined high-throughput TCR immunosequencing, statistical association of individual TCRs with disease status, and machine learning. A later genetic analysis took genome-wide SNP genotypes for about 60% of the roughly 670 donors and used that subset as a discovery cohort. HLA typing covered class I and class II loci at four-digit resolution. About five DR-DQ haplotypes were treated as single units for association and clustering because of strong linkage in the cohort. Of the roughly 400 genotyped donors, about 80% fell in the genetic ancestry cluster associated with self-reported Caucasian donors. The number of typed donors differed by locus: roughly 629-640 for A, B, C, DRB1 and DQB1; roughly 510 for DQA1; approximately 610 for DPA1; and approximately 450 for DPB1. The T cell repertoires of about 700 subjects were profiled by immunosequencing and related to cytomegalovirus serostatus. Donor age, sex, ethnicity and CMV serostatus were collected together with the repertoire data. The study was designed to test whether signatures of past pathogen exposure could be identified by cataloging public T cell receptors. A later analysis re-analyzed previously published TCR beta repertoires from hundreds of donors and added high-resolution HLA genotyping to study TCR occurrence patterns. An early release that covered some 640 HLA-typed donors contained around 300 gigabases of sequencing data and 75 million to 100 million unique TCR sequences. Along with the approximately 620-subject first cohort, a separate validation cohort of over 90 different subjects was used. Results the study describes overall, beyond this receptor: A further reported finding was that TCR beta sequences accurately predicted the HLA-A and HLA-B alleles for most subjects in the first cohort. In a later analysis, the rate of TCR association differed among HLA loci, with DRB1 alleles having the most associated TCRs and HLA-C alleles having the fewest. This cohort had only TCR beta chains sequenced, and the lack of alpha or paired-chain data limited which features could be detected. Compared with equally common non-associated chains, HLA-associated TCR beta chains in a later analysis were more clonally expanded and had lower generation probabilities. In an earlier analysis of 587 of the donors, most TCR beta V segments were observed in productive rearrangements about 87% or about 30% of the time, broadly matching IMGT annotations. The 87-base-pair reads could not distinguish some IMGT-functional V segments, including TRBV6-2 and TRBV6-3, so those segments were excluded. A later analysis reported that several top co-occurrence clusters appeared linked to parvovirus B19, influenza, CMV and Epstein-Barr virus. The sequencing pipeline was judged likely to have produced a cluster of highly shared sequence variants as a technical artifact. Immune exposure information for the cohort was limited to CMV serostatus. In a later analysis, most CMV-associated TCR beta chains were found to appear HLA-restricted, with HLA associations seemingly driven largely by CMV exposure. Cytomegalovirus status was reported to be diagnosed by the classifier with high specificity and sensitivity in both the original and validation cohorts. When HLA alleles, especially DR and DQ, strongly co-occurred, TCR associations were difficult to assign to individual alleles. V-gene and J-gene trimming of TCR beta chains was associated with a missense DCLRE1C variant in a later genetic analysis, and the association was replicated in an independent cohort. Correlated functional status among segregating V segments might be attributable to linkage disequilibrium, but an unknown experimental factor could not be ruled out. Because HLA typing was missing for some donors at each locus, association tests included only the typed subset. Specific HLA alleles were associated with over 15,000 TCR beta sequences at a false discovery rate of 0.05 in a later analysis. Presence/absence analyses assumed roughly uniform sequencing depth across donors, an assumption that may not hold. Across donors, most TCR sequences were observed very rarely, whereas some public TCRs were present in many individuals. The study listed 164 TCR beta chains as associated with cytomegalovirus. In a later genetic analysis, fewer N-insertions in productive TCRs were reported among donors in an Asian-associated ancestry cluster than the roughly 700-donor mean. The earlier analysis of some 540 of the donors excluded 15 to 20 rarely observed V segments, including chromosome 9 orphons, because counts were too low. In vitro tests confirmed that three of the cytomegalovirus-associated TCR beta chains recognize cytomegalovirus antigens. According to the authors, the approach could potentially be generalized to other disease states and immunological phenotypes.

In total, over 600 healthy bone marrow donors made up the cohort. At the time of sampling, all cohort members were nominally healthy, though unrecorded immune exposures were likely present. The donor was CMV seronegative and was included in the group of about 350 seronegative cohort members. Every donor gave a peripheral blood sample, and the peripheral blood mononuclear cells from that sample were used for TCR beta sequencing. The Qiagen DNeasy Blood Extraction Kit was used to extract genomic DNA from the blood cell samples. This chain is built from TRBV19 and TRBJ1-4; TRBD1 fits 7 bases in the junction. What was sequenced was PBMCs. This receptor was obtained from a woman aged 25 to 39 in good health and CMV-seronegative. The CDR3 is CASSTLPGGAGEKLFF. The DNA is as follows: TGTGCCAGTAGTACTCTTCCAGGGGGAGCGGGTGAAAAACTGTTTTTT.